One sample yielded the 15 T cell receptor beta chains listed below, sequenced in a study of cytomegalovirus exposure and HLA in healthy donors. The study ran its PCR with 60 Vbeta and 13 Jbeta primers. TCRdb keeps only in-frame clones here, not all; method: immunoSEQ multiplex PCR. The top ten hold over 0.3% of the sample, which has 250,000 to 350,000 clones, 80% seen once. The sample taken for sequencing was PBMCs. The receptors were gathered from a girl under 10 years old in good health and CMV-seronegative.

Points on this clone: The junction does not match germline at one end; this may be a read error. The chain combines TRBV5-4 with TRBJ2-2, with TRBD2 matching over 7 bases. Germline V gene data show CDR1 as SGHNT and CDR2 as YYREEE (reference sequence). The CDR3 spans 18 residues. The CDR3 DNA follows: TGTGCCAGCAGCCTGGGGATGTCGGGAGGTCCGAACACCGGGGGGCTGTTTTTT. Translated, it gives CASSLGMSGGPNTGGLFF.

This clone was recorded only once. J is TRBJ1-2 and V is TRBV29-1; a weak D match, TRBD1 (5 bases). The germline V gene encodes CDR1 SQVTM and CDR2 ANQGSEA. V was trimmed by 5 bases and J by 4 bases, leaving 20 bases between them. This CDR3 has 15 residues. CDR3 region: CSVTPSTGVIYGYTF. Written as DNA, the CDR3 is TGCAGCGTTACACCCTCCACAGGTGTAATCTATGGCTACACCTTC.

The chain uses TRBV6-1 and TRBJ1-2; no definite D call. The CDR3 totals 13 residues. Trimming shortened V by 2 bases and J by 9 bases, and 13 bases separated the two germline ends. CDR1 and CDR2 (germline): MNHNS, SASEGT. CDR3 residues: CASSEIRRRSYTF. CDR3 in DNA: TGTGCCAGCAGTGAAATTCGAAGGCGGAGCTACACCTTC.

This clone has a handful of counts. The rearrangement links TRBV2 to TRBJ2-7; D is perhaps TRBD2 (5 bases). The ends were cut back, 6 bases at V and 4 bases at J, with 19 bases in the middle. From germline, CDR1 is SNHLY and CDR2 FYNNEI. This CDR3 region has 15 residues. This CDR3 is CASSAQLVANYEQYF. As DNA, the CDR3 is TGTGCCAGCAGCGCCCAACTAGTGGCGAATTACGAGCAGTACTTC.

Regarding this clone: Other DNA sequences in the sample encode the same CDR3. The genes are TRBV28 and TRBJ1-4; 8 bases align to TRBD1. Trimming took 4 bases from V and 4 from J; bases not matched to a gene: 2. CDR1 is MDHEN, CDR2 SYDVKM, per germline. This CDR3 region has 14 residues. The CDR3 reads CASSSGQGNEKLFF. As DNA, the CDR3 is TGTGCCAGCAGTTCAGGACAGGGTAATGAAAAACTGTTTTTT.

The chain links TRBV6-1 to TRBJ2-5; TRBD1 matches at 9 bases. The CDR3 has 15 residues. The germline CDR1 and CDR2 sequences are MNHNS and SASEGT. Trimming at V came to 6 bases and at J to 1 base, leaving 6 bases not matched to a gene. The CDR3: CASRGSTGGQETQYF. In DNA, the CDR3 is TGTGCCAGCAGAGGTTCGACAGGGGGCCAAGAGACCCAGTACTTC.

The chain has TRBV12-5 and TRBJ2-7; 8 nucleotides agree with TRBD1. J was trimmed by 3 bases and V by 3 bases; bases with no gene match: 7. The V gene's germline CDR1 is LGHNT and CDR2 FRNRAP. The CDR3 is 15 residues long. The CDR3 region is CASGLNDRGSYEQYF. In DNA form, the CDR3 reads TGTGCTAGTGGTTTAAACGACAGGGGAAGCTACGAGCAGTACTTC. Using reference TRBV12-5 and TRBJ2-7 for the parts outside the CDR3, the full variable domain is DARVTQTPRHKVTEMGQEVTMRCQPILGHNTVFWYRQTMMQGLELLAYFRNRAPLDDSGMPKDRFSAEMPDATLATLKIQPSEPRDSAVYFCASGLNDRGSYEQYFGPGTRLTVT.

The chain combines TRBV5-4 with TRBJ2-5, with D possibly TRBD2 on 6 matching bases. Per germline, CDR1 SGHNT and CDR2 YYREEE (reference sequence). V was shortened by 3 bases and J by 2 bases, with 20 bases between the two germline ends. The CDR3 is made up of 17 amino acids. This CDR3 reads CASSWGASATFQETQYF. In DNA form, the CDR3 reads TGTGCCAGCAGCTGGGGTGCTAGCGCGACTTTTCAAGAGACCCAGTACTTC.

The genes are TRBV6-5 and TRBJ1-5, with a possible D match to TRBD1 (5 bases). Looked up from germline, CDR1 is MNHEY and CDR2 is SVGAGI. V was shortened by 0 bases and J by 7 bases, with 10 bases between the two germline ends. The CDR3 is 14 amino acids. CDR3 residues: CASSYSTGGQPQHF. Here the CDR3 DNA reads TGTGCCAGCAGTTACTCGACGGGGGGGCAGCCCCAGCATTTT.

The V gene is TRBV10-3, the J gene TRBJ2-7; 9 nucleotides agree with TRBD1. In germline, CDR1 is ENHRY, CDR2 SYGVKD. The CDR3 has 15 residues. The V segment lost 2 bases and the J segment 3 bases; nucleotides outside the gene matches: 5. CDR3 DNA sequence: TGTGCCATCAGTGAGCGTGGGACAGGGATCTACGAGCAGTACTTC. The encoded protein is CAISERGTGIYEQYF.

The chain recombines TRBV15 with TRBJ1-5; the match to TRBD1 covers 7 bases. The germline CDR1 and CDR2 sequences are LNHNV and YYDKDF (reference sequence). Trimming removed 2 bases from V and 0 bases from J; junction bases left unmatched: 10. CDR3 length equals 18 residues. The DNA for the CDR3 is TGTGCCACCAGCAGAAGCCAGGGACAGAGATATAGCAATCAGCCCCAGCATTTT. It is translated as CATSRSQGQRYSNQPQHF.

V is TRBV25-1 and J is TRBJ2-5; 9 bases are shared with TRBD1. Germline lookup yields CDR1 MGHDK and CDR2 SYGVNS. With V trimmed by 6 bases and J by 5 bases, 10 bases remained unmatched. The CDR3 is made up of 15 amino acids. The CDR3 DNA follows: TGTGCCAGCAGCCCGGGACAGGGACTTTTGGAGACCCAGTACTTC. Amino acid sequence: CASSPGQGLLETQYF.

This clone was seen a handful of times. The chain uses TRBV14 and TRBJ1-4; no reliable D call. The ends were cut back, 0 bases at V and 0 bases at J, with 14 bases in the middle. The germline gives CDR1 SGHDN, CDR2 FVKESK. CDR3 size: 18 residues. CDR3 nucleotides: TGTGCCAGCAGCCAAGATCCCCTGGGAGTGACAACTAATGAAAAACTGTTTTTT. Amino acids: CASSQDPLGVTTNEKLFF.

Notes on this clone: The junction does not match germline at one end; this may be a read error. The CDR3 DNA follows: TGTCCCAGCAGCCCGCCGTACCCACAGGGCCCGAAGGCGCCTATACGTTCGTATTTT. Amino acids: CPSSPPYPQGPKAPIRSYF. This chain links TRBV7-9 with TRBJ2-3; weak D call: TRBD1 (6 bases). Germline V CDR1 and CDR2: SEHNR, FQNEAQ (reference sequence). The CDR3 has 19 amino acids.

Here the CDR3 reads CASSFSAGDTQYF. CDR3 DNA sequence: TGTGCCAGCAGCTTTAGCGCGGGAGATACGCAGTATTTT. The J gene is TRBJ2-3, the V gene TRBV5-4; a weak D match, TRBD2 (5 bases). Germline V gives CDR1 SGHNT, CDR2 YYREEE (reference sequence). This CDR3 is built from 13 residues. Trimming shortened V by 2 bases and J by 5 bases, and 9 bases separated the two germline ends.